This T cell receptor (beta chain) was sequenced during a study of T cells in Graves' hyperthyroidism and ophthalmopathy. Study-wide background: Staff took peripheral blood when the initial diagnosis was made, before any treatment began.

RNA transcripts gave rise to amplified TCR beta CDR3 regions. HTBI primers were used for first-round RT-PCR of the TCR CDR3. TCRdb analysed the multiplex PCR reads with MiXCR anew, one entry per CDR3 protein. Here the sample spans over 700,000 distinct CDR3 sequences, 30% to 40% being singletons. With a duration under 2 months, the hyperthyroidism was newly diagnosed in patients aged 18 to 65. V gave up 5 bases and J gave up 6 bases; unmatched junction bases: 21. CDR3 size: 19 residues. Germline CDR1 and CDR2: ENHRY and SYGVKD. Sequencing used blood. This chain connects TRBV10-3 to TRBJ2-7; 11 positions agree with TRBD2. The TCR sequence derives from a woman aged 40 to 55 with Graves' hyperthyroidism. The CDR3 region is CAISQPGQGIAGGPSEQYF. Here the CDR3 DNA reads TGTGCCATCAGTCAGCCGGGACAGGGCATAGCGGGGGGGCCGAGCGAGCAGTACTTC.